The 27 T cell receptor beta chains in this list originate from one sample, sequenced in a study of identical twins. TCRdb reprocessed the 5' RACE reads via MiXCR and lists one record per CDR3 protein. The table has roughly 350,000 distinct CDR3 sequences, 8.5% to 10% seen once; the top ten hold under 9.5%. Sequencing was carried out using naive T cells sorted from blood. Every receptor here comes from a woman between 50 and 59 years old in good health.

This clonotype was recorded at least ten times. The chain joins TRBV9 to TRBJ2-7; maybe TRBD2 (5 bases). Germline values: CDR1 SGDLS, CDR2 YYNGEE. The CDR3 loop spans 13 amino acids. Trimming removed 6 bases at V and 7 bases at J, with 17 bases between. The CDR3: CASTPTFGGEQYF. CDR3 in DNA: TGTGCCAGCACTCCTACGTTTGGCGGGGAGCAGTACTTC.

This clonotype was detected a few times. The chain is built from TRBV5-1 and TRBJ2-5, with TRBD1 as a possible D gene (5 bases). The V end lost 2 bases, the J end lost 2 bases, and 7 bases lay between the germline ends. The CDR3 covers 13 residues. The germline V gene encodes CDR1 SGHRS and CDR2 YFSETQ. The CDR3 DNA is TGCGCCAGCAGCTTAAAGGGGCAAGAGACCCAGTACTTC. It is translated as CASSLKGQETQYF.

The table lists this clonotype with many counts. V gene TRBV20-1 combines with J gene TRBJ2-7; 13 bases map to TRBD2. Germline V gene lookup returns CDR1 DFQATT and CDR2 SNEGSKA (reference sequence). The J segment lost 3 bases and the V segment lost 2 bases, leaving 7 bases of the junction unmatched. The CDR3 sequence is 16 residues long. The CDR3 DNA reads as TGCAGTGCTAGATCCGGGACTAGCGGGATCAGCTACGAGCAGTACTTC. As protein: CSARSGTSGISYEQYF.

The sample holds a few counts of this clonotype. The gene calls are TRBV12-3 or TRBV12-4 and TRBJ1-5; D may be TRBD1 (6 bases). V lost 6 bases and J lost 2, with 14 bases in between. The length of the CDR3 is 15 residues. CDR3 region: CASRGQPRGNQPQHF. CDR3 nucleotides: TGTGCCAGCAGGGGACAACCTAGGGGCAATCAGCCCCAGCATTTT.

Only a few counts were recorded for this clonotype. This chain links TRBV6-5 with TRBJ1-1; D is unresolved. V was trimmed by 5 bases and J by 3 bases, leaving 13 bases between them. CDR3 length: 14 amino acids. CDR1 is MNHEY, CDR2 SVGAGI, per germline. CDR3 sequence: CASSPIQIHTEAFF. The CDR3 nucleotides are TGTGCCAGCAGTCCTATACAGATACACACTGAAGCTTTCTTT.

J is TRBJ2-1 and V is TRBV12-5; D perhaps matches TRBD1 (6 bases). The CDR3 length is 14 residues. CDR1 and CDR2 from the germline V gene are LGHNT and FRNRAP. V lost 5 bases to trimming and J lost 8 bases, with 16 bases between them. This chain's CDR3 is CASGGDNSLDEQFF. CDR3 nucleotides: TGTGCTAGTGGTGGGGACAACTCCTTGGATGAGCAGTTCTTC.

The V gene is TRBV13, the J gene TRBJ2-7; D is perhaps TRBD1 (5 bases). The CDR3 has 12 amino acids. Germline CDR1 and CDR2: PRHDT and FYEKMQ (reference sequence). Deletions cut 5 bases from V and 6 bases from J, with 11 bases between. CDR3 nucleotide sequence: TGTGCCAGCAGCCTACGTGGGGCCGAGCAGTACTTC. Translated, it gives CASSLRGAEQYF.

The chain carries TRBV7-2 and TRBJ2-2, with D perhaps given as TRBD1 or TRBD2 (5 bases each). This CDR3 contains 13 residues. V dropped 3 bases and J dropped 9 bases, with 11 bases sitting between them. Germline V gene data show CDR1 as SGHTA and CDR2 as FQGNSA. The CDR3: CASSFDQGRELFF. The CDR3 DNA follows: TGTGCCAGCAGCTTCGACCAGGGACGGGAGCTGTTTTTT.

This clonotype was seen at least ten times. The genes are TRBV6-2 or TRBV6-3 and TRBJ2-7; the D is unclear. The germline gives CDR1 MNHEY, CDR2 SVGEGT. This CDR3 has 14 residues. Trimming shortened V by 4 bases and J by 3 bases, and 13 bases separated the two germline ends. Here the CDR3 DNA reads TGTGCCAGCAGTTTGTCTCTCGTTGGCTACGAGCAGTACGTC. Residues: CASSLSLVGYEQYV.

The chain joins TRBV6-6 to TRBJ1-4; D is ambiguous. This CDR3 has 13 residues. Germline lookup yields CDR1 MNHNY and CDR2 SVGAGI (reference sequence). V gave up 2 bases and J gave up 7 bases, with 8 bases separating them. In DNA form, the CDR3 reads TGTGCCAGCAGTTACATGGCGGGTGAAAAACTGTTTTTT. Protein: CASSYMAGEKLFF.

This clonotype was seen only a few times. V usage is TRBV20-1 and J usage is TRBJ2-5, with 7 nucleotides matching TRBD2. CDR1 is DFQATT, CDR2 SNEGSKA, per germline (reference sequence). The V gene end was trimmed by 0 bases and the J gene end by 2 bases; junction bases not matched to a gene: 6. The CDR3 consists of 15 residues. Here the CDR3 DNA reads TGCAGTGCTAGAGATCGGTTGCGGGGGCAAGAGACCCAGTACTTC. Translation: CSARDRLRGQETQYF.

There are many counts of this clonotype. The chain joins TRBV5-1 to TRBJ2-3; perhaps TRBD2 as D (7 bases). Trimming stripped 4 bases from V and 4 bases from J, with 16 bases between. Germline loops: CDR1 SGHRS, CDR2 YFSETQ. The CDR3 extends over 15 amino acids. The CDR3 bases are TGCGCCAGCAGCCCCCCGGGGGGCTTGGCAGATACGCAGTATTTT. Translation: CASSPPGGLADTQYF.

The rearrangement links TRBV20-1 to TRBJ1-1; 7 bases are shared with TRBD1. The CDR3 loop spans 14 amino acids. Trimming removed 1 base from V and 0 bases from J; junction bases left unmatched: 2. CDR1 is DFQATT, CDR2 SNEGSKA, per germline (reference sequence). The CDR3 DNA sequence: TGCAGTGCTAGAGTGGGACAGATGAACACTGAAGCTTTCTTT. This encodes CSARVGQMNTEAFF.

The gene calls are TRBV11-2 and TRBJ2-5, with TRBD2 matching over 7 bases. V lost 1 base to trimming and J lost 5 bases; unmatched junction nucleotides: 7. The CDR3 extends over 15 amino acids. Germline CDR1 reads SGHAT; CDR2 reads FQNNGV. The CDR3 nucleotides read TGTGCCAGCAGCTTAGCATGGGGGGGAGAGGAGACCCAGTACTTC. Encoded protein: CASSLAWGGEETQYF.

The J gene is TRBJ2-2, the V gene TRBV19; D not resolved. CDR1 is LNHDA and CDR2 is SQIVND in the germline V gene (reference sequence). The CDR3 sequence is 12 residues long. Trimming took off 3 bases at V and 8 bases at J, with 7 bases between the two ends. The CDR3 sequence is CASSILTGELFF. DNA of the CDR3: TGTGCCAGTAGTATTCTCACTGGGGAGCTGTTTTTT.

This clonotype showed up many times. The rearrangement links TRBV27 to TRBJ1-2; D not certain. The germline V and J ends were trimmed by 4 bases and 0 bases, with 12 bases remaining between them. CDR1 and CDR2 from the germline V gene are MNHEY and SMNVEV (reference sequence). CDR3 length equals 15 residues. CDR3: CASSSYNPANYGYTF. The CDR3 region has the DNA TGTGCCAGCAGTTCATATAACCCAGCTAACTATGGCTACACCTTC.

This clonotype was recorded many times. This chain uses TRBV29-1 with TRBJ2-3; D is undetermined. Trimming shortened V by 5 bases and J by 2 bases, and 17 bases separated the two germline ends. Germline V gene sequence: CDR1 SQVTM, CDR2 ANQGSEA. The CDR3 runs to 15 residues. CDR3 residues: CSVQLARSNTDTQYF. The CDR3 DNA reads TGCAGCGTTCAACTTGCCCGGTCAAACACAGATACGCAGTATTTT.

This chain links TRBV7-9 with TRBJ1-2, with a possible D match to TRBD1 (6 bases). Trimming took 3 bases from V and 6 from J, leaving 17 bases between them. CDR3 length equals 15 residues. Germline V lookup: CDR1 SEHNR, CDR2 FQNEAQ (reference sequence). The CDR3 here is CASSFPVGGADGYTF. CDR3 DNA: TGTGCCAGCAGCTTTCCTGTAGGGGGGGCCGATGGCTACACCTTC.

V is TRBV20-1 and J is TRBJ1-5; a possible D gene is TRBD1 (6 bases). Between the trimmed V and J ends, which lost 6 bases and 0 bases, there was a span of 18 bases. Germline CDR1 reads DFQATT; CDR2 reads SNEGSKA (reference sequence). This CDR3 spans 16 amino acids. For the CDR3, the DNA is TGCAGTGCAGGGGGGGGCTATAGGGTTAGCAATCAGCCCCAGCATTTT. It codes for CSAGGGYRVSNQPQHF.

This clonotype appeared many times. This chain joins TRBV29-1 and TRBJ2-1, with D possibly TRBD2 on 6 matching bases. From germline, CDR1 is SQVTM and CDR2 ANQGSEA. The CDR3 contains 15 residues. V was clipped by 3 bases and J by 0 bases, with 12 bases between them. In DNA, the CDR3 is TGCAGCGTTGAGGGACTTTCCAGCTCCTACAATGAGCAGTTCTTC. Residues: CSVEGLSSSYNEQFF.

The V gene is TRBV20-1, the J gene TRBJ2-1; 7 bases match TRBD2. V gave up 0 bases and J gave up 5 bases; unmatched junction bases: 13. This CDR3 region has 17 residues. Germline CDR1 reads DFQATT; CDR2 reads SNEGSKA (reference sequence). The CDR3 region is CSARDPSRGTINNEQFF. The CDR3 region has the DNA TGCAGTGCTAGAGACCCTAGCCGTGGGACTATTAACAATGAGCAGTTCTTC.

This clonotype was seen many times. This rearrangement joins TRBV12-3 or TRBV12-4 to TRBJ2-1; D is uncertain. There are 15 residues in the CDR3. Trimming took off 2 bases at V and 2 bases at J, with 10 bases between the two ends. In DNA form, the CDR3 reads TGTGCCAGCAGTTTAACAGCCCAACCCTACAATGAGCAGTTCTTC. Residues: CASSLTAQPYNEQFF.

The gene calls are TRBV4-1 and TRBJ1-4; D may be TRBD1 (5 bases). V was trimmed by 0 bases and J by 3 bases, leaving 11 bases between them. This CDR3 region has 16 residues. The germline CDR1 and CDR2 sequences are MGHRA and YSYEKL. As DNA, the CDR3 is TGCGCCAGCAGCCAAGATAGACAGATCTCTAATGAAAAACTGTTTTTT. Protein: CASSQDRQISNEKLFF.

This clonotype was seen repeatedly, ten times or more. The chain combines TRBV5-1 with TRBJ2-7; D gene ambiguous. V was cut by 2 bases and J by 6 bases, with 6 bases left in between. Germline loops: CDR1 SGHRS, CDR2 YFSETQ. The CDR3 has 11 residues. The CDR3 loop reads CASSFLTEQYF. CDR3 in DNA: TGCGCCAGCAGCTTTCTGACCGAGCAGTACTTC.

This chain connects TRBV3-1 to TRBJ1-3; D might be TRBD1 (5 bases). V was cut by 0 bases and J by 8 bases, with 14 bases left in between. The CDR3 has 15 amino acids. Germline CDR1 reads LGHDT; CDR2 reads YNNKEL (reference sequence). The CDR3 nucleotides read TGTGCCAGCAGCCAAGAAGTGACCAGGGTGGACACCATATATTTT. The encoded protein is CASSQEVTRVDTIYF. Variable domain in full (rest from reference TRBV3-1 and TRBJ1-3): DTAVSQTPKYLVTQMGNDKSIKCEQNLGHDTMYWYKQDSKKFLKIMFSYNNKELIINETVPNRFSPKSPDKAHLNLHINSLELGDSAVYFCASSQEVTRVDTIYFGEGSWLTVV.

This clonotype turned up a few times. The V call is TRBV2, the J call TRBJ2-1; D may correspond to TRBD1 or TRBD2 (6 bases each). Trimming left V 10 bases short and J 2 bases short, with 24 bases between. The germline gives CDR1 SNHLY, CDR2 FYNNEI. CDR3 length: 17 residues. The CDR3 region is CANWRRGELDTYNEQFF. The CDR3 region has the DNA TGTGCCAACTGGCGAAGGGGGGAATTGGACACCTACAATGAGCAGTTCTTC.

This clonotype showed up just a few times. The rearrangement uses TRBV5-6 and TRBJ2-5; D perhaps matches TRBD1 (6 bases). Germline V gene data show CDR1 as SGHDT and CDR2 as YYEEEE. Trimming pared 4 bases from V and 5 bases from J, leaving 15 bases between. The CDR3 sequence is 14 residues long. CDR3 nucleotide sequence: TGTGCCAGCAGCAACAGGGAGATTTGGGAGACCCAGTACTTC. Translation gives CASSNREIWETQYF.